This T cell receptor beta chain was recorded in a study of cytomegalovirus exposure and HLA in healthy donors. Study-wide results and caveats: As a later analysis revealed, most CMV-associated TCR beta chains appeared HLA-restricted.

This clone was found a few times. The antigen is undetermined. PCR amplification relied on 60 Vbeta primers (plus 13 Jbeta primers). Here immunoSEQ multiplex PCR was the method, and the copy in TCRdb shows in-frame clones only, minus some. Seen here are some 170,000 clones, around 64% observed once, and the top ten hold 2.5% to 3%. V was shortened by 2 bases and J by 7 bases, with 11 bases between the two germline ends. This CDR3 comprises 14 residues. CDR1 and CDR2 from the germline V gene are SEHNR and FQNEAQ (reference sequence). The TCR sequence derives from a woman in her thirties in good health and CMV-seronegative. Specimen: PBMCs. The chain recombines TRBV7-9 with TRBJ1-4; the D is unclear. DNA for the CDR3: TGTGCCAGCAGCTTATCGATGGGCCGTGAAAAACTGTTTTTT. Its protein product is CASSLSMGREKLFF.